This passage covers 21 T cell receptor beta chains from one sample sequenced in a study of radiation and T cells in renal cell carcinoma (dated by TCRdb to about 2020). Library construction relied on the immunoSEQ multiplex PCR assay. TCRdb took this table from immuneACCESS and kept in-frame rearrangements with V and J called. Such tables lack part of the clones; where checked against another copy, unresolved V genes explain under half of the gap, and the rest is unexplained. This sample has about 60,000 clones in its table, and around 78% of those were observed once. The ten largest clones capture roughly 7.4% of the sample. What this sample's time point label stands for: blood 2 weeks post-SBRT. Explained via the paper, the treatment or condition label denotes: 15 Gy SBRT to primary tumor, nephrectomy 4 weeks later. The starting material was blood, obtained from a patient whose treatment included radiotherapy and nephrectomy. Every receptor here comes from a man between 60 and 70 years old with renal cell carcinoma.

J is TRBJ2-5 and V is TRBV13, with a tentative D call TRBD1 (5 bases). This CDR3 is 17 amino acids long. Germline V gives CDR1 PRHDT, CDR2 FYEKMQ (reference sequence). V was clipped by 1 base and J by 2 bases, with 17 bases between them. The CDR3 here is CASSLDGVGASQETQYF. DNA of the CDR3: TGTGCCAGCAGCTTAGACGGAGTAGGGGCCTCTCAAGAGACCCAGTACTTC.

The chain joins TRBV5-4 to TRBJ1-3, with D perhaps matching TRBD1 (5 bases). Germline lookup yields CDR1 SGHNT and CDR2 YYREEE (reference sequence). Trimming stripped 2 bases from V and 4 bases from J, with 10 bases between. The CDR3 has 14 residues. The DNA of the CDR3 is TGTGCCAGCAGCTTTCTGGGGGACGGAAACACCATATATTTT. This codes for CASSFLGDGNTIYF.

This clone showed up just once. CDR3 nucleotides: TGTGCCCGCTCCCCAAGAGGGGACAGGCAGTTCTTC. Translating gives CARSPRGDRQFF. The V call is TRBV2, the J call TRBJ2-1; 7 nucleotides agree with TRBD1. This CDR3 comprises 12 residues. Per the germline V gene, CDR1 is SNHLY and CDR2 is FYNNEI. J gave up 12 bases and V 11 bases, and 13 bases lay outside the gene matches.

CDR3 loop: CASSSGGGPDTQYF. The CDR3 DNA follows: TGTGCCAGCAGCTCCGGGGGGGGGCCCGATACGCAGTATTTT. V usage is TRBV7-2 and J usage is TRBJ2-3; 8 nucleotides align to TRBD2. The J segment lost 6 bases and the V segment lost 4 bases, leaving 6 bases of the junction unmatched. Germline V gene data show CDR1 as SGHTA and CDR2 as FQGNSA. This CDR3 spans 14 amino acids.

The chain is built from TRBV7-2 and TRBJ2-3; D is unclear. The CDR3 extends over 13 amino acids. Trimming left V 0 bases short and J 2 bases short, with 3 bases between. The germline gives CDR1 SGHTA, CDR2 FQGNSA. CDR3 DNA sequence: TGTGCCAGCAGCTTAGCCATCACAGATACGCAGTATTTT. Protein: CASSLAITDTQYF.

The chain is built from TRBV18 and TRBJ2-2; D is unclear. The CDR3 runs to 15 residues. Trimming took 0 bases from V and 1 from J, leaving 6 bases between them. Germline CDR1 and CDR2: KGHSH and LQKENI. The CDR3: CASSPPVENTGELFF. Here the CDR3 DNA reads TGTGCCAGCTCACCACCGGTGGAGAACACCGGGGAGCTGTTTTTT.

The chain employs TRBV11-2 and TRBJ2-5, with TRBD1 matching 7 bases. The V gene end was trimmed by 5 bases and the J gene end by 2 bases; junction bases not matched to a gene: 11. The length of the CDR3 is 16 residues. The germline gives CDR1 SGHAT, CDR2 FQNNGV. The CDR3 bases are TGTGCCAGCAGCCCACAGGGGCTGATTTTTCAAGAGACCCAGTACTTC. This translates into CASSPQGLIFQETQYF.

The V gene is TRBV4-1, the J gene TRBJ2-3, with unresolved D. The germline V gene has CDR1 MGHRA and CDR2 YSYEKL. V shed 0 bases and J shed 2 bases, with 12 bases lying between them. This CDR3 region has 16 residues. The DNA of the CDR3 is TGCGCCAGCAGCCAAGATATAAGGCTCATCACAGATACGCAGTATTTT. It encodes CASSQDIRLITDTQYF.

The rearrangement joins TRBV15 to TRBJ2-5; D is perhaps TRBD1 (6 bases). CDR3 size: 14 residues. CDR1 is LNHNV and CDR2 is YYDKDF in the germline V gene (reference sequence). Between the trimmed V and J ends, which lost 1 base and 2 bases, there was a span of 8 bases. CDR3 amino acids: CATSRGTVQETQYF. The DNA for the CDR3 is TGTGCCACCAGCAGAGGGACAGTACAAGAGACCCAGTACTTC.

This sequence joins TRBV10-2 and TRBJ2-5; D may be TRBD1 (7 bases). The CDR3 is 16 residues long. From germline, CDR1 is WSHSY and CDR2 SAAADI. The V end was cut by 7 bases, the J end by 1 base, with 19 bases between. The CDR3 DNA sequence: TGCGCCAGCACCATAGGGGGCGGGAAGGCCCAAGAGACCCAGTACTTC. Translating gives CASTIGGGKAQETQYF.

The chain links TRBV10-3 to TRBJ1-2, with D maybe TRBD1 (5 bases). Trimming removed 4 bases at V and 4 bases at J, with 19 bases between. In germline, CDR1 is ENHRY, CDR2 SYGVKD. There are 16 residues in the CDR3. CDR3 loop: CAISVGAEAPVYGYTF. CDR3 sequence (DNA): TGTGCCATCAGTGTAGGGGCAGAAGCTCCTGTCTATGGCTACACCTTC.

This clone has a single count. The J gene is TRBJ2-5, the V gene TRBV7-2; 8 nucleotides match TRBD2. CDR3 length equals 15 residues. After removal of 1 base from V and 2 bases from J, the junction contained 3 bases not matched to a gene. The germline V gene encodes CDR1 SGHTA and CDR2 FQGNSA. The DNA of the CDR3 is TGTGCCAGCAGCTTAGAGGGCGGGGGGCAAGAGACCCAGTACTTC. Its translation is CASSLEGGGQETQYF.

This clone has a handful of counts. V and J are TRBV7-2 and TRBJ1-1; no reliable D call. CDR1 is SGHTA and CDR2 is FQGNSA in the germline V gene. The CDR3 covers 14 residues. Trimming removed 3 bases from V and 1 base from J, with 9 bases in between. Here the CDR3 reads CASSFYPWNTEAFF. CDR3 DNA: TGTGCCAGCAGCTTTTACCCTTGGAACACTGAAGCTTTCTTT.

CDR3 nucleotides: TGTGCCAGCTCACCACTACATTCGACTAGTTTGACCTACAATGAGCAGTTCTTC. As protein: CASSPLHSTSLTYNEQFF. The V call is TRBV18, the J call TRBJ2-1; the D gene is possibly TRBD2 (6 bases). The germline CDR1 and CDR2 sequences are KGHSH and LQKENI. The CDR3 has 18 amino acids. V was pared by 1 base and J by 2 bases, with 18 bases between.

This rearrangement joins TRBV6-5 to TRBJ2-5, with no clear D. The CDR3 covers 14 residues. The V end was cut by 6 bases, the J end by 0 bases, with 11 bases between. Germline CDR1 reads MNHEY; CDR2 reads SVGAGI. The CDR3: CASRELDNQETQYF. The CDR3 nucleotides are TGTGCCAGCAGGGAACTCGACAACCAAGAGACCCAGTACTTC.

In nucleotides, the CDR3 is TGTGCCAGCACCCGGGGAGGGGTTGGCGAAAAACTGTTTTTT. Its translation is CASTRGGVGEKLFF. V usage is TRBV25-1 and J usage is TRBJ1-4; maybe TRBD1 (5 bases). The germline V gene has CDR1 MGHDK and CDR2 SYGVNS. The length of the CDR3 is 14 residues. Trimming removed 7 bases from V and 8 bases from J, with 17 bases in between.

This rearrangement joins TRBV6-6 to TRBJ1-1; 8 nucleotides match TRBD1. V lost 1 base to trimming and J lost 7 bases; unmatched junction nucleotides: 5. Germline CDR1 and CDR2: MNHNY and SVGAGI (reference sequence). CDR3 size: 14 residues. The CDR3 nucleotides are TGTGCCAGCAGTTACTTAGGACAGGGCATTGAAGCTTTCTTT. Amino acid sequence: CASSYLGQGIEAFF.

This clone was detected only once. The chain recombines TRBV7-9 with TRBJ2-5, with a tentative D call TRBD2 (5 bases). CDR3 length: 15 amino acids. Germline values: CDR1 SEHNR, CDR2 FQNEAQ (reference sequence). V was pared by 5 bases and J by 2 bases, with 15 bases between. CDR3 loop: CASSLLAGGQETQYF. Written as DNA, the CDR3 is TGTGCCAGCAGCCTATTAGCCGGAGGACAAGAGACCCAGTACTTC.

This chain's CDR3 is CASSLDPSGAGGEQYV. CDR3 DNA: TGCGCCAGCAGCTTGGATCCCAGCGGGGCGGGAGGAGAGCAGTACGTC. The chain is built from TRBV5-1 and TRBJ2-7; 8 positions match TRBD2. Germline V gives CDR1 SGHRS, CDR2 YFSETQ. Trimming at V came to 0 bases and at J to 7 bases, leaving 12 bases not matched to a gene. There are 16 residues in the CDR3.

V and J are TRBV7-9 and TRBJ2-5, with D perhaps TRBD1 (5 bases). CDR3 length: 13 amino acids. Looked up from germline, CDR1 is SEHNR and CDR2 is FQNEAQ (reference sequence). Trimming removed 2 bases at V and 4 bases at J, with 8 bases between. The CDR3 loop reads CASSLRGRETQYF. In nucleotides, the CDR3 is TGTGCCAGCAGCTTAAGGGGAAGAGAGACCCAGTACTTC.

This clone was detected once. V gene TRBV5-5 combines with J gene TRBJ1-2; D unresolved. Germline V lookup: CDR1 SGHKS, CDR2 YYEKEE (reference sequence). The CDR3 loop spans 14 amino acids. Trimming pared 0 bases from V and 3 bases from J, leaving 9 bases between. CDR3 sequence: CASSLERVDYGYTF. CDR3 DNA: TGTGCCAGCAGCTTGGAGAGGGTTGACTATGGCTACACCTTC.